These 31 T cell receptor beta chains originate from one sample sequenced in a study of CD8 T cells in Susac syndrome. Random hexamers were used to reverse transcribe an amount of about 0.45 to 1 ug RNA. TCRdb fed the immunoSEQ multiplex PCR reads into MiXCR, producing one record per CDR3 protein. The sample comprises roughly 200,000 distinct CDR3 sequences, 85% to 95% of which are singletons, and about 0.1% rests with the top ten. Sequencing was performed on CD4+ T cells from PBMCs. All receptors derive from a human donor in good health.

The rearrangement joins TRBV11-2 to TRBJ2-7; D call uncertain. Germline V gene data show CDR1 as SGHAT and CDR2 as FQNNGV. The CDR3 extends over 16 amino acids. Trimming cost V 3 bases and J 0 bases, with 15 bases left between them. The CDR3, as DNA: TGTGCCAGCAGCTTCCTTCTGGGCGCCGTCTCCTACGAGCAGTACTTC. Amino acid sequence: CASSFLLGAVSYEQYF. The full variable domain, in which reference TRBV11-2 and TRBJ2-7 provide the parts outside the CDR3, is EAGVAQSPRYKIIEKRQSVAFWCNPISGHATLYWYQQILGQGPKLLIQFQNNGVVDDSQLPKDRFSAERLKGVDSTLKIQPAKLEDSAVYLCASSFLLGAVSYEQYFGPGTRLTVT.

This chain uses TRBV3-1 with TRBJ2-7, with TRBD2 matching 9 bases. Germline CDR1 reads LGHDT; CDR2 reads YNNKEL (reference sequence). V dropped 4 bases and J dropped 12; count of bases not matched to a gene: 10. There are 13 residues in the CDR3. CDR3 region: CASSPALAGELYV. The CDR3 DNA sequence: TGTGCCAGCAGCCCAGCTTTAGCGGGAGAGTTGTACGTC.

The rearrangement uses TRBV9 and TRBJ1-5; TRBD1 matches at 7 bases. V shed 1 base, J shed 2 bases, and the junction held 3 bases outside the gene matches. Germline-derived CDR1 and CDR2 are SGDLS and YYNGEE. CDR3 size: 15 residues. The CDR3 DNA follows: TGTGCCAGCAGCGTAACAGGGGAGGGCAATCAGCCCCAGCATTTT. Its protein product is CASSVTGEGNQPQHF. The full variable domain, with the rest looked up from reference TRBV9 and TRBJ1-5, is DSGVTQTPKHLITATGQRVTLRCSPRSGDLSVYWYQQSLDQGLQFLIQYYNGEERAKGNILERFSAQQFPDLHSELNLSSLELGDSALYFCASSVTGEGNQPQHFGDGTRLSIL.

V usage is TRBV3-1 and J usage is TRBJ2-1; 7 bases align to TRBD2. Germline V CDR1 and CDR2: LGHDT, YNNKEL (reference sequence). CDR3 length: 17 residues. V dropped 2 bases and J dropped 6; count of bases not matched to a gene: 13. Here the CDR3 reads CASSQIRLREAGNEQFF. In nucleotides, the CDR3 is TGTGCCAGCAGCCAAATCAGGTTACGGGAGGCTGGCAATGAGCAGTTCTTC.

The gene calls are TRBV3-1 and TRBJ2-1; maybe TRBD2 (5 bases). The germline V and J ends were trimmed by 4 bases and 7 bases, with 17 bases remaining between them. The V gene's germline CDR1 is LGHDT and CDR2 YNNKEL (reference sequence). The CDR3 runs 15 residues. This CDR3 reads CASSLLSRGNNEQFF. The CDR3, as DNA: TGTGCCAGCAGCCTCCTTTCCCGGGGTAATAATGAGCAGTTCTTC.

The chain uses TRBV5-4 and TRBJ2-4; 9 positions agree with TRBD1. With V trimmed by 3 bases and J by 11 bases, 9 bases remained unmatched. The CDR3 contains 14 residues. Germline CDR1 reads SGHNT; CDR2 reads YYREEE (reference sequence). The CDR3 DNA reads TGTGCCAGCAGCTCTTGGACAGGGGATGTCTTTCAGTACTTC. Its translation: CASSSWTGDVFQYF.

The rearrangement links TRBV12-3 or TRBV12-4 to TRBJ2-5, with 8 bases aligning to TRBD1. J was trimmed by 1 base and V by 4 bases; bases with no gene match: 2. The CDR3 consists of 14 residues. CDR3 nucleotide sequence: TGTGCCAGCAGTTACGGACAGGGCCAAGAGACCCAGTACTTC. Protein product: CASSYGQGQETQYF.

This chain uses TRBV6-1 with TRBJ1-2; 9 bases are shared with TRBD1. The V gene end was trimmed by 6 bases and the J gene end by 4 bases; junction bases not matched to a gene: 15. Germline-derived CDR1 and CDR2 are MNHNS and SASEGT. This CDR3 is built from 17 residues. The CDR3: CASRGRDRVRGVYGYTF. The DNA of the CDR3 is TGTGCCAGCAGAGGCCGGGACAGGGTCCGGGGGGTCTATGGCTACACCTTC.

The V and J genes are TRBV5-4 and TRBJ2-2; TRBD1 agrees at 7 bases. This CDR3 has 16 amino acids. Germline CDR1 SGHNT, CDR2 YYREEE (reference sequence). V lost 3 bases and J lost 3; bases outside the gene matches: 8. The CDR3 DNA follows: TGTGCCAGCAGCTCGCCTTTGCAGGGGGACACCGGGGAGCTGTTTTTT. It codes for CASSSPLQGDTGELFF. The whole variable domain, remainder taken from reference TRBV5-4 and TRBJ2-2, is ETGVTQSPTHLIKTRGQQVTLRCSSQSGHNTVSWYQQALGQGPQFIFQYYREEENGRGNFPPRFSGLQFPNYSSELNVNALELDDSALYLCASSSPLQGDTGELFFGEGSRLTVL.

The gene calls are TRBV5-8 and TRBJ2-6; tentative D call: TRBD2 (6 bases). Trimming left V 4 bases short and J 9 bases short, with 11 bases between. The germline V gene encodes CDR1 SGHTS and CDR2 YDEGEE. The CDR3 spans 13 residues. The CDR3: CASSIGTVNVLTF. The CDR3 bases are TGTGCCAGCAGCATTGGGACTGTCAACGTCCTGACTTTC.

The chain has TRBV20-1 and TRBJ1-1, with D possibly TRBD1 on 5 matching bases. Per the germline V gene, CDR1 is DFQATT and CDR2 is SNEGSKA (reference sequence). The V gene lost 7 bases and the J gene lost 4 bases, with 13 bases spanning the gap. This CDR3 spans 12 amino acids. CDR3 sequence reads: CSGEGAGTEAFF. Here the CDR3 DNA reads TGCAGTGGGGAAGGGGCCGGCACTGAAGCTTTCTTT.

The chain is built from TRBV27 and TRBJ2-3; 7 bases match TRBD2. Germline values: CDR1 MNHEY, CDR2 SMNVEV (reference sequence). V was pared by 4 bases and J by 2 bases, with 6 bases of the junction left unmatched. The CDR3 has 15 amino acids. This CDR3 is CASSYQRGYTDTQYF. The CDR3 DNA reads TGTGCCAGCAGTTATCAGCGGGGTTACACAGATACGCAGTATTTT.

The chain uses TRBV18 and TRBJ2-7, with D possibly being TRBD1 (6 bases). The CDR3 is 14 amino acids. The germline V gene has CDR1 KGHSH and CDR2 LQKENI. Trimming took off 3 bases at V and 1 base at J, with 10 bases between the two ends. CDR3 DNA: TGTGCCAGCTCACCCCTTCAGGGGTCCTACGAGCAGTACGTC. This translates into CASSPLQGSYEQYV.

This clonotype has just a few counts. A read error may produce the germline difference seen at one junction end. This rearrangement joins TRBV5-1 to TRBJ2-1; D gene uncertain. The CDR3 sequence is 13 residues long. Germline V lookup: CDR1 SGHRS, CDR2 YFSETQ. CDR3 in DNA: TGTGCCAGCAGTTTAGGCTCCTACAATGAGCAGTTCTTC. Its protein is CASSLGSYNEQFF.

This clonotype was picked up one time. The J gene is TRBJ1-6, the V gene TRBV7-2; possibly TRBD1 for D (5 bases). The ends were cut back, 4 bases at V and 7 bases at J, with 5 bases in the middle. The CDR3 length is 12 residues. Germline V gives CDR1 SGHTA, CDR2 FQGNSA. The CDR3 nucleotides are TGTGCCAGCAGCTGGACAAATTCACCCCTCCACTTT. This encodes CASSWTNSPLHF.

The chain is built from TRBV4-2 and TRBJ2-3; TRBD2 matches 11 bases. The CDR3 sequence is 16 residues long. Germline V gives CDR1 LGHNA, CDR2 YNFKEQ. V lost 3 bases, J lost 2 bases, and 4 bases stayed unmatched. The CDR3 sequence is CASSQGTSGLTDTQYF. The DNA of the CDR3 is TGTGCCAGCAGCCAGGGGACTAGCGGCCTCACAGATACGCAGTATTTT.

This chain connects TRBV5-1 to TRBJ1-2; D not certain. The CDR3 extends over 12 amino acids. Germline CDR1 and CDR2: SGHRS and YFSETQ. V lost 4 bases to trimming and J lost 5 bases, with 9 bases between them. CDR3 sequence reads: CASSRTEYGYTF. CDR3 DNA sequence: TGCGCCAGCAGCCGAACGGAGTATGGCTACACCTTC.

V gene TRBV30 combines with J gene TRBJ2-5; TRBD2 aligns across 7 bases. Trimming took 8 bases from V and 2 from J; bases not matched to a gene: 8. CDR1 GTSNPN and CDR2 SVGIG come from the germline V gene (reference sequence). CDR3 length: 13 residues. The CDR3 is CARGGRGQETQYF. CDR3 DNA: TGTGCCCGGGGAGGGCGGGGACAAGAGACCCAGTACTTC. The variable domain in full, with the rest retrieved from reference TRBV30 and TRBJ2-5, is SQTIHQWPATLVQPVGSPLSLECTVEGTSNPNLYWYRQAAGRGLQLLFYSVGIGQISSEVPQNLSASRPQDRQFILSSKKLLLSDSGFYLCARGGRGQETQYFGPGTRLLVL.

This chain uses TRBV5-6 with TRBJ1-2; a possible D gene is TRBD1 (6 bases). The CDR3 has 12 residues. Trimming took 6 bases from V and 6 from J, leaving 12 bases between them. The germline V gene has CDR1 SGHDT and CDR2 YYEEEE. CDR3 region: CASNMDRDGYTF. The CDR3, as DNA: TGTGCCAGCAACATGGACAGAGATGGCTACACCTTC.

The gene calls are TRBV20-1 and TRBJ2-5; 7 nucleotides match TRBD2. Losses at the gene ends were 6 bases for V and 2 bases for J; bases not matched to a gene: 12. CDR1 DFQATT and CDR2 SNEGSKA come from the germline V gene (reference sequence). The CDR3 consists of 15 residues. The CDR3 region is CSAQLAGVDQETQYF. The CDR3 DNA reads TGCAGTGCCCAGTTGGCGGGGGTCGATCAAGAGACCCAGTACTTC.

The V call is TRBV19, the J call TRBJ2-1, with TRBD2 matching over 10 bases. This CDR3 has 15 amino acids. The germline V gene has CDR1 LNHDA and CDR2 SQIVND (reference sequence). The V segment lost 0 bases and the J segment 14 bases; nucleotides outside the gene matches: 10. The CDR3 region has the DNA TGTGCCAGTAGTATAGAGCGAGGTAGCGGGGGGCCGGAGTTCTTC. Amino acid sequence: CASSIERGSGGPEFF.

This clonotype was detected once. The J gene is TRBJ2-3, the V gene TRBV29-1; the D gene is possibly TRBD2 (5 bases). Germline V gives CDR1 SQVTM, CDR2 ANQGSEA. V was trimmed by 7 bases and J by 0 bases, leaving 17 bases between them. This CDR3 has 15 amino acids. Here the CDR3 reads CSAEGISASTDTQYF. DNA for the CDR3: TGCAGCGCCGAGGGAATTTCTGCTAGCACAGATACGCAGTATTTT.

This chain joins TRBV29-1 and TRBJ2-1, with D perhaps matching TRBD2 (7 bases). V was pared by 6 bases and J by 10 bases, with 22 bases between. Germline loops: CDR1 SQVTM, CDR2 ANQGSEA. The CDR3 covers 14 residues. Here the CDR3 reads CSVVAQKGGREQFF. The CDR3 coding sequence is TGCAGCGTGGTAGCTCAGAAGGGGGGGCGAGAGCAGTTCTTC.

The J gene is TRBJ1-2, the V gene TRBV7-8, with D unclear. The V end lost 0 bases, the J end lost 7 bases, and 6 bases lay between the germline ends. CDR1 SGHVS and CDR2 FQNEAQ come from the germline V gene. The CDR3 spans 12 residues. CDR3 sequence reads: CASSLAASGYTF. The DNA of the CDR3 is TGTGCCAGCAGCTTAGCCGCATCTGGCTACACCTTC.

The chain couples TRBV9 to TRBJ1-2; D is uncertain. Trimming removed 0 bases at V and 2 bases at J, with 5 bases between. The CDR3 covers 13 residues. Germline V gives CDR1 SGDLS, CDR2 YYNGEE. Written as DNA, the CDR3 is TGTGCCAGCAGCGTAGTACAGAACTATGGCTACACCTTC. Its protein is CASSVVQNYGYTF.

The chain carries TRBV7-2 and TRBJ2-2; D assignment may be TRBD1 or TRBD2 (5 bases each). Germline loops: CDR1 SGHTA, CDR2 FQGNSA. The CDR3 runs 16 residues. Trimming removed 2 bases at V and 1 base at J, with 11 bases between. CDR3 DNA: TGTGCCAGCAGCTTAAGGCAGGGACGGAACACCGGGGAGCTGTTTTTT. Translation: CASSLRQGRNTGELFF.

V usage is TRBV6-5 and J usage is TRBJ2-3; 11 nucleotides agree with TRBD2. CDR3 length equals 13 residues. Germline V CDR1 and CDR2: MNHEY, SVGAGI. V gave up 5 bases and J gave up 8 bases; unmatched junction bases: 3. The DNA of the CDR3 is TGTGCCAGCAGTCCCGGGACTAGCGGTACGCAGTATTTT. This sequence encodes CASSPGTSGTQYF.

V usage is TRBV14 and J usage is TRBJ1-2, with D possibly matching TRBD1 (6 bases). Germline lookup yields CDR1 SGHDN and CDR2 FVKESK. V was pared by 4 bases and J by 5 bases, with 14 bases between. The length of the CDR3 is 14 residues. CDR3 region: CASSPQGLEYGYTF. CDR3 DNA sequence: TGTGCCAGCAGCCCGCAGGGGTTGGAGTATGGCTACACCTTC.

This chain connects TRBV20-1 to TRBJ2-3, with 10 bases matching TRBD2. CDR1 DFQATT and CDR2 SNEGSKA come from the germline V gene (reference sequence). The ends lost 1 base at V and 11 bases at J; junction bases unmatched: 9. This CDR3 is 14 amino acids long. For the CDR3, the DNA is TGCAGTGCTAGAGTGGGACTAGCGCCTGGGAGGCAGTATTTT. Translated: CSARVGLAPGRQYF.

CDR3 region: CATSDLRKSSTDTQYF. Here the CDR3 DNA reads TGTGCCACCAGTGATTTACGGAAGAGTAGCACAGATACGCAGTATTTT. This chain connects TRBV24-1 to TRBJ2-3; D call uncertain. In germline, CDR1 is KGHDR, CDR2 SFDVKD. This CDR3 is built from 16 residues. The germline V and J ends were trimmed by 1 base and 0 bases, with 10 bases remaining between them.

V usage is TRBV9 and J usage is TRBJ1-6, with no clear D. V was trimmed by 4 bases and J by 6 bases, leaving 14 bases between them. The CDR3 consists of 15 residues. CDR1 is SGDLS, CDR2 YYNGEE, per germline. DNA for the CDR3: TGTGCCAGCAGCAGCACACGGGCGGGTAATTCACCCCTCCACTTT. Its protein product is CASSSTRAGNSPLHF.